The source of this TCR beta chain is a study of cytomegalovirus exposure and HLA in healthy donors. The study, taken as a whole, reports: It was 164 TCR beta chains that were listed as cytomegalovirus-associated. Later on, an analysis found that several of the most significant clusters appeared to be linked to common viral pathogens, which included parvovirus B19. A few CMV-associated chains were confirmed in vitro to be specific for CMV antigens. HLA alleles showed associations with 16,951 TCR beta sequences in a later analysis, at a 0.05 false discovery rate.

As to this clone: Its antigen remains unknown.

V gave up 5 bases and J gave up 1 base, with 8 bases separating them. The V gene's germline CDR1 is SEHNR and CDR2 FQNEAQ (reference sequence). The CDR3 covers 14 residues. The PCR employed 60 Vbeta primers together with 13 Jbeta primers. Some clones are missing from TCRdb's copy, which holds only in-frame ones; the method was immunoSEQ multiplex PCR. The data hold tens of thousands of clones, with roughly two thirds observed a single time. This TCR was sampled from a woman aged 45-65 years in good health and CMV-seronegative. The source material was PBMCs. V and J are TRBV7-9 and TRBJ2-2, with a tentative D call TRBD2 (5 bases). The CDR3 is CASSRSGNTGELFF. The CDR3, as DNA: TGTGCCAGCAGCCGAAGCGGGAACACCGGGGAGCTGTTTTTT.